Listed below are T cell receptor beta chains from one sample, sequenced in a study of PD-1 blockade in classical Hodgkin lymphoma. Using immunoSEQ multiplex PCR, the repertoire was profiled, and TCRdb retains in-frame clones only, with some absent. The table includes over 25,000 clones, roughly 83% detected once. Here the sequenced sample was peripheral blood mononuclear cells (PBMCs), taken before the second cycle of nivolumab. These receptors all stem from a human donor with classical Hodgkin lymphoma. CDR3s include the opening cysteine and the closing phenylalanine or tryptophan. D genes are given only for firm matches. Some rows have no size entry. The others give once, few or many, or a class for an expanded clone.

.,TRBJ2-3,.,TRBV13,TGTGTCAGCAGCTTAGAGGCTGATACGCAGTATTTT,CVSSLEADTQYF
.,TRBJ1-4,.,TRBV5-3,TGTGCCAGCAGCCTCGGGGCAGGCGAAAAACTGTTTTTT,CASSLGAGEKLFF
.,TRBJ1-1,.,TRBV19,TGTGCCAGTAGTACCAGGTGGGGGAACACTGAAGCTTTCTTT,CASSTRWGNTEAFF
TRBD1,TRBJ1-2,.,TRBV7-2,TGTGCCAGCAGCTACGACAGGGCGAGTGGCTACACCTTC,CASSYDRASGYTF
.,TRBJ2-7,.,TRBV28,TGTGCCAGCAGCCCGCCCGGGATAGCTCGCGAGCAGTACTTC,CASSPPGIAREQYF
TRBD1,TRBJ2-3,.,TRBV27,TGTACCAAGTCCGGACAGGGTAATGGAGATACGCAGTATTTT,CTKSGQGNGDTQYF
.,TRBJ2-5,.,TRBV19,TGTGCCAGTAGTATAATGAAGGGGACGGAGACCCAGTACTTC,CASSIMKGTETQYF
TRBD1,TRBJ2-7,.,TRBV6-5,TGTGCCAGCAGTTGGACAGGGGGACATCTTTCCTACGAGCAGTACTTC,CASSWTGGHLSYEQYF
.,TRBJ2-1,.,TRBV4-3,TGCGCCAGCACCCGACACTTCAGCTCCTACAATGAGCAGTTCTTC,CASTRHFSSYNEQFF
.,TRBJ1-1,.,TRBV7-2,TGTGCCAGCAGCTCAAACCTCAGGGTCCTAAACACTGAAGCTTTCTTT,CASSSNLRVLNTEAFF
.,TRBJ2-2,.,TRBV5-4,TGTGCCAGCAGCCAAGAACAGGGGAACACCGGGGAGCTGTTTTTT,CASSQEQGNTGELFF
.,TRBJ1-1,medium-sized,TRBV7-3,TGTGCCAGCAGCCTCATAGCGGGGAACACTGAAGCTTTCTTT,CASSLIAGNTEAFF
.,TRBJ2-1,.,TRBV4-3,TGCGCCAGCAGCCAAGATCTTAGGACTAATGAGCAGTTCTTC,CASSQDLRTNEQFF
TRBD1,TRBJ1-3,medium-sized,TRBV28,TGTGCCAGCAGTTTGGGACAGGGCTCTGGAAACACCATATATTTT,CASSLGQGSGNTIYF
TRBD1,TRBJ2-3,.,TRBV28,TGTGCCAGCAGCTTTGTCAACTCCGGGACAGGGGGCACAGATACGCAGTATTTT,CASSFVNSGTGGTDTQYF
TRBD2,TRBJ2-3,.,TRBV4-1,TGCGCCAGCAGCCAAGTCGCGCGGGAGAGAGGCACAGATACGCAGTATTTT,CASSQVARERGTDTQYF
.,TRBJ1-1,.,TRBV27,TGTGCCAGCAGTTTCAGGATCTCGAACACTGAAGCTTTCTTT,CASSFRISNTEAFF
.,TRBJ2-5,.,TRBV11-2,TGTGCCAGCAGCTTATCTGAGACCCAGTACTTC,CASSLSETQYF
TRBD1,TRBJ1-1,.,TRBV6-1,TGTGCCAGCAGGAACAGGGGGCGTAGTGTCCCCGAAGCTTTCTTT,CASRNRGRSVPEAFF
.,TRBJ2-1,once,TRBV4-3,TGCGCCAGCAGCCAAGGTGGAGGCGATGAGCAGTTCTTC,CASSQGGGDEQFF
.,TRBJ1-2,few,TRBV2,TGTGCCAGCAGTGTTGGGGCAAACTTGTCTGGCTACACCTTC,CASSVGANLSGYTF
.,TRBJ2-7,.,TRBV27,TGTGCCAGCAGTTCAAGCTCCGGACGGGGACCCGCCGAGCAGTACTTC,CASSSSSGRGPAEQYF
TRBD2,TRBJ2-1,.,TRBV5-1,TGCGCCAGCAGCTCGGGACTAGCAGTCAATGAGCAGTTCTTC,CASSSGLAVNEQFF
TRBD2,TRBJ2-1,.,TRBV6-4,TGTGCCAGCAGCCCTATAGCGGGAGAAGGCAATGAGCAGTTCTTC,CASSPIAGEGNEQFF
TRBD1,TRBJ2-3,.,TRBV5-1,TGCGCCAGCAGCTTGCGAAGTCAGGGGGTCACCCGGGGCCTGGATACGCAGTATTTT,CASSLRSQGVTRGLDTQYF
.,TRBJ1-1,.,TRBV2,TGTGCCAGCACCATGTTCACTGAAGCTTTCTTT,CASTMFTEAFF
.,TRBJ2-5,.,TRBV28,TGTGCCAGCAGTTTCTACGGACTTGGAGAGACCCAGTACTTC,CASSFYGLGETQYF
.,TRBJ2-5,.,TRBV18,TGTGCCAGCTCACCAAGGCAGGGGGGGCAAGAGACCCAGTACTTC,CASSPRQGGQETQYF
TRBD1,TRBJ2-5,.,TRBV7-9,TGTGCCAGCAGGAGGACAGGCCAGCAAGAGACCCAGTACTTC,CASRRTGQQETQYF
.,TRBJ2-7,.,TRBV25-1,TGTGCCAGCAAAAGAGGGACCTCCTACGAGCAGTACTTC,CASKRGTSYEQYF
.,TRBJ1-2,.,TRBV28,TGTGCCAGCAAGGAGGCCGCTAACTATGGCTACACCTTC,CASKEAANYGYTF
.,TRBJ1-1,.,TRBV6-9,TGTGCCAGCAGCCCAGGTTTGAACACTGAAGCTTTCTTT,CASSPGLNTEAFF
.,TRBJ2-7,once,TRBV18,TGTGCCAGCTCACAGGACAAGGCCGCACCTCTGGGTGAGCAGTACTTC,CASSQDKAAPLGEQYF
.,TRBJ2-3,few,TRBV7-9,TGTGCCAGCAGCTTATCAGGCGGGAACACAGATACGCAGTATTTT,CASSLSGGNTDTQYF
.,TRBJ1-2,.,TRBV4-1,TGCGCCAGCAGCCTCCGTCGGGAGGCGCATGGCTACACCTTC,CASSLRREAHGYTF
.,TRBJ2-7,.,TRBV27,TGTGCCAGCAGTTTATCTCCGGGACGGAACTACGAGCAGTACTTC,CASSLSPGRNYEQYF
TRBD1,TRBJ1-2,.,TRBV5-8,TGTGCCAGCAGCTTGCGGGACAGGGTTAACTATGGCTACACCTTC,CASSLRDRVNYGYTF
TRBD2,TRBJ2-2,.,TRBV28,TGTGCCAGCAGTTTTTGGGGCTCTAGCGGGGGACCCCGATATACCGGGGAGCTGTTTTTT,CASSFWGSSGGPRYTGELFF
.,TRBJ2-1,.,TRBV5-5,TGTGCCAGCAGCTTGGAGGCCGTTATGTATGAGCAGTTCTTC,CASSLEAVMYEQFF
.,TRBJ2-5,.,TRBV23-1,TGCGCCAGCAGTCAATCGATTTATGGGGTCCCCCAAGAGACCCAGTACTTC,CASSQSIYGVPQETQYF
.,TRBJ1-2,.,TRBV9,TGTGCCAGCAGCCCCGGGGAGGGCGGACTCTATGGCTACACCTTC,CASSPGEGGLYGYTF
TRBD1,TRBJ1-3,.,TRBV6-6,TGTGCCAGCAGTAGGACAGGAGGCGACACCATATATTTT,CASSRTGGDTIYF
.,TRBJ1-2,few,TRBV6-4,TGTGCCAGCAGTGAGGGGGGGGCAGGGGTGTCTTCGGATGGCTACACCTTC,CASSEGGAGVSSDGYTF
TRBD1,TRBJ2-6,.,TRBV5-4,TGTGCCAGCAGCCGCCCGGGACAGGGAGTTTCTGGGGCCAACGTCCTGACTTTC,CASSRPGQGVSGANVLTF
.,TRBJ2-7,.,TRBV12-2,TGTGCAAGTCGCTACCGGGACTGCTGCTACGAGCAGTACTTC,CASRYRDCCYEQYF
.,TRBJ2-7,.,TRBV28,TGTGCCAGCAGTGGGTCCCGGGCCAACGAGCAGTACTTC,CASSGSRANEQYF
.,TRBJ2-7,.,TRBV19,TGTGCCAGTAGTATAAAGGGAGGTCGGTACGAGCAGTACTTC,CASSIKGGRYEQYF
.,TRBJ2-7,.,TRBV7-9,TGTGCCAGCAGCTTAGAGGGAGGGCAGTACTTC,CASSLEGGQYF
.,TRBJ1-1,.,TRBV14,TGTGCCAGCAGCCAAGCGTCAGGGGTCATCGCTGAAGCTTTCTTT,CASSQASGVIAEAFF
.,TRBJ2-1,.,TRBV15,TGTGCCACCAGCAATTCACGGGGCTCCTACAATGAGCAGTTCTTC,CATSNSRGSYNEQFF
.,TRBJ2-7,.,TRBV20-1,TGCAGTGCTGGACACTACGAGCAGTACTTC,CSAGHYEQYF
.,TRBJ2-2,.,TRBV27,TGTGCCAGCAGTTTATCGACGGGCGGGGAGCTGTTTTTT,CASSLSTGGELFF
.,TRBJ1-2,.,TRBV5-1,TGCGCCAGCAGCCTCATGGGGGGCTGGGGCTATGGCTACACCTTC,CASSLMGGWGYGYTF
.,TRBJ1-5,once,TRBV21-1,TGTGCCAGCAGCAAAGGGTCCCGGGGGCGAAATAGCAATCAGCCCCAGCATTTT,CASSKGSRGRNSNQPQHF
.,TRBJ1-2,.,TRBV2,TGTGCCAGCAAACGGGATACCAACTATGGCTACACCTTC,CASKRDTNYGYTF
.,TRBJ1-4,.,TRBV27,TGTGCCAGCAGCCGCTTCAGGGGTAGTGAAAAACTGTTTTTT,CASSRFRGSEKLFF
.,TRBJ1-4,.,TRBV4-1,TGCGCCAGCAGCCAAGATTGGGGGGGGGCTGGTAATGAAAAACTGTTTTTT,CASSQDWGGAGNEKLFF
.,TRBJ2-2,.,TRBV6-8,TGTGCCAGCAGAGCCCCCGGGGAGCTGTTTTTT,CASRAPGELFF
.,TRBJ1-2,.,TRBV30,TGTGCCTGGAGTGCTTTGAAGGGGGACGGCTACACCTTC,CAWSALKGDGYTF
TRBD1,TRBJ1-2,.,TRBV19,TGTGCCAGTAGTATAGACAGGACAGGGGCCGGAGGCTACACCTTC,CASSIDRTGAGGYTF